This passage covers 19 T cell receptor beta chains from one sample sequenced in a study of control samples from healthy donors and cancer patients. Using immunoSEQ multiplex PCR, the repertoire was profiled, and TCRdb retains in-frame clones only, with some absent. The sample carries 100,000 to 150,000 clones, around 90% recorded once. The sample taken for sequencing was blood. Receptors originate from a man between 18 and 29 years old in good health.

The CDR3 is CASAATIKNIQYF. The DNA of the CDR3 is TGTGCCAGCGCGGCGACTATTAAAAACATTCAGTACTTC. This sequence joins TRBV7-3 and TRBJ2-4, with a weak D call TRBD2 (5 bases). Germline CDR1 is SGHTA and CDR2 is FQGTGA. This CDR3 contains 13 residues. V lost 8 bases and J lost 4, with 12 bases in between.

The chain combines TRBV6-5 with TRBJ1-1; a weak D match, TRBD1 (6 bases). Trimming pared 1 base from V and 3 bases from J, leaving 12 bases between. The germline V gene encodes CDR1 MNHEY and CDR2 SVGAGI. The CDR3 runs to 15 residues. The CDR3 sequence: CASSYWPGAHTEAFF. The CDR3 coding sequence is TGTGCCAGCAGTTACTGGCCGGGGGCGCACACTGAAGCTTTCTTT.

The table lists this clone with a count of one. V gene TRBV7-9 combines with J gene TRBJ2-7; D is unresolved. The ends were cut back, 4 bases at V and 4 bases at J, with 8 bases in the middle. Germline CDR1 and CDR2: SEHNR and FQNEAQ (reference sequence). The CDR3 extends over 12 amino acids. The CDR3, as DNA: TGTGCCAGCAGCTCAACCCCATACGAGCAGTACGTC. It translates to CASSSTPYEQYV.

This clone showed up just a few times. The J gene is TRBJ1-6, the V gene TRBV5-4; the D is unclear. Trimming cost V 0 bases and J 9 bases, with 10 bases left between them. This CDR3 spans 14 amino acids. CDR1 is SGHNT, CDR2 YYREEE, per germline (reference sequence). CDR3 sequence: CASSLVDEGSPLHF. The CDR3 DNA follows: TGTGCCAGCAGCTTGGTGGACGAGGGTTCACCCCTCCACTTT.

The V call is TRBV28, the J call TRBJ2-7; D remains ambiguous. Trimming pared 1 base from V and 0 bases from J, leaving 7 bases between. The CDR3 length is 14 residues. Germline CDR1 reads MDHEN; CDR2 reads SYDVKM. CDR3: CASSLFLGSYEQYF. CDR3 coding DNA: TGTGCCAGCAGTTTATTTTTAGGCTCCTACGAGCAGTACTTC.

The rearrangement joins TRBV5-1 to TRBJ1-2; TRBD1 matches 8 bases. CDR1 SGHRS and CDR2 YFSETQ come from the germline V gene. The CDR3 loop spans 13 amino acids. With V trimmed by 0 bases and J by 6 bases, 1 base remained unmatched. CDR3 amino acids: CASSLAGGNGYTF. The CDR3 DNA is TGCGCCAGCAGCTTGGCAGGGGGCAATGGCTACACCTTC.

CDR3: CASSKVRNRGKNIQYF. The CDR3 DNA sequence: TGTGCCAGCAGCAAGGTTCGGAATAGGGGCAAAAACATTCAGTACTTC. This rearrangement joins TRBV21-1 to TRBJ2-4; TRBD1, the D gene given by the table, was not confirmed from the DNA. TRBV21-1 is an annotated pseudogene. This CDR3 comprises 16 residues.

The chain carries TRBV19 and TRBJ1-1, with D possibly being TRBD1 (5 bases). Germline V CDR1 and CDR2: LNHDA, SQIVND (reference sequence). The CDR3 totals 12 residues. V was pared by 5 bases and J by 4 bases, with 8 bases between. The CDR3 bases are TGTGCCAGTAGTGCAGGGTTCACTGAAGCTTTCTTT. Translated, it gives CASSAGFTEAFF.

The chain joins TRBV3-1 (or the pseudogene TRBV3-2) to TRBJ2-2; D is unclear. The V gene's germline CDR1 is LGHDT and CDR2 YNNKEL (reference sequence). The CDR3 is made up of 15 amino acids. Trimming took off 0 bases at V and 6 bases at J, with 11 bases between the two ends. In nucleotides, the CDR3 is TGTGCCAGCAGCCAAGATGCTGAGAGTCCCGGGGAGCTGTTTTTT. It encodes CASSQDAESPGELFF.

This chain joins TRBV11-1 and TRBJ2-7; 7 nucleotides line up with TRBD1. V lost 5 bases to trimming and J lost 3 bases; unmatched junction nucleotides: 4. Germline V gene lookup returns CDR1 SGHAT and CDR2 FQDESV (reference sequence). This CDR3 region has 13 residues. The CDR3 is CASSPRTGYEQYV. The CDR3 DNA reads TGTGCCAGCAGCCCTCGGACAGGCTACGAGCAGTACGTC.

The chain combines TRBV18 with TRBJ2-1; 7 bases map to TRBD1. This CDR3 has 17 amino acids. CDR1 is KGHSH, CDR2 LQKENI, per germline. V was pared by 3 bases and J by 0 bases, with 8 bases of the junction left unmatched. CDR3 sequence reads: CASSPPGQTSSYNEQFF. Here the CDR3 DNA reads TGTGCCAGCTCACCTCCGGGACAGACGAGCTCCTACAATGAGCAGTTCTTC.

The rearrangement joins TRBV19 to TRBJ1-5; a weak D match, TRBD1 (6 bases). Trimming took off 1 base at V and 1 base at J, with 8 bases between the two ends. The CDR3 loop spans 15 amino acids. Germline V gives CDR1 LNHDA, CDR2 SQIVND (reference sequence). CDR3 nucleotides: TGTGCCAGTAGTATAGGAGGGGGAAGCAATCAGCCCCAGCATTTT. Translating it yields CASSIGGGSNQPQHF. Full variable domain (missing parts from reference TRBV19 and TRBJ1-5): DGGITQSPKYLFRKEGQNVTLSCEQNLNHDAMYWYRQDPGQGLRLIYYSQIVNDFQKGDIAEGYSVSREKKESFPLTVTSAQKNPTAFYLCASSIGGGSNQPQHFGDGTRLSIL.

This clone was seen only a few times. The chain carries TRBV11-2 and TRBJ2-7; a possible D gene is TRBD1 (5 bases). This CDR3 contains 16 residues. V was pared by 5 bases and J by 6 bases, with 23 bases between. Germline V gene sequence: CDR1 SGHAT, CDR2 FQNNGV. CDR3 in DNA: TGTGCCAGCAGCCCCAAATCCCCAAGCAGGGTTGGCGAGCAGTACTTC. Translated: CASSPKSPSRVGEQYF.

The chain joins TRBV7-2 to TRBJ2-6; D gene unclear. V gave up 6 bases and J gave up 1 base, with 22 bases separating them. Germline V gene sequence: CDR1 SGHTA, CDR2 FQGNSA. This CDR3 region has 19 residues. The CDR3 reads CASSPTVGLMGSGANVLTF. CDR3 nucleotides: TGTGCCAGCAGTCCAACGGTAGGGTTGATGGGATCTGGGGCCAACGTCCTGACTTTC.

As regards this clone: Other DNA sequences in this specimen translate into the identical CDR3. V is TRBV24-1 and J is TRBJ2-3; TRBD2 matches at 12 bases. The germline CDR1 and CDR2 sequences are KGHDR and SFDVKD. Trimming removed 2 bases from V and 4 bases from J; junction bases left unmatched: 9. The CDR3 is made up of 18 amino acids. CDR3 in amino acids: CATSDSRLAGGPADTQYF. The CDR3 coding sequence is TGTGCCACCAGTGATTCTAGGCTAGCGGGGGGGCCTGCAGATACGCAGTATTTT.

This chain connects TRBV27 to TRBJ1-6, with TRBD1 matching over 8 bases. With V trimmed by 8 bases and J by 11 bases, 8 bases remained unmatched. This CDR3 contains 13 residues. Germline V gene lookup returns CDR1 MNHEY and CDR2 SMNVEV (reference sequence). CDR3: CASAWTGLTPLHF. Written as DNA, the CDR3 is TGTGCCAGCGCATGGACAGGGCTGACACCCCTCCACTTT.

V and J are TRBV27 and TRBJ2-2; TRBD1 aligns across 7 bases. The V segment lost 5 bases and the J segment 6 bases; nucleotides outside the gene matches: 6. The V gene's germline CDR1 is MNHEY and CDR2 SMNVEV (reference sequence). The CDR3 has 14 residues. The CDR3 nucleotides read TGTGCCAGCAGTAGAACAGGGGCGGCCGGGGAGCTGTTTTTT. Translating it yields CASSRTGAAGELFF.

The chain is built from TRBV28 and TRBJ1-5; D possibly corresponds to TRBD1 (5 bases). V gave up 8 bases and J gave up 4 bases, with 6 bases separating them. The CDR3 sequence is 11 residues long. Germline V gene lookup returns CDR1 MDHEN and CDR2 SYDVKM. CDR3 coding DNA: TGTGCCAGCGGGGGGAATCAGCCCCAGCATTTT. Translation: CASGGNQPQHF.

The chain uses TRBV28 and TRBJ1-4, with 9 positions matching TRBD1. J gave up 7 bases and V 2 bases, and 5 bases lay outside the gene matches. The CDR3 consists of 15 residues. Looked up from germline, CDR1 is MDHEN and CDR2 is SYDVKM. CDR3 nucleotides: TGTGCCAGCAGTTTACCACAGGGGGCGCGTGAAAAACTGTTTTTT. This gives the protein CASSLPQGAREKLFF. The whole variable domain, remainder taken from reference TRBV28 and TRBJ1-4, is DVKVTQSSRYLVKRTGEKVFLECVQDMDHENMFWYRQDPGLGLRLIYFSYDVKMKEKGDIPEGYSVSREKKERFSLILESASTNQTSMYLCASSLPQGAREKLFFGSGTQLSVL.